Below, 11 T cell receptor beta chains from the same sample are listed, as sequenced in a study of Ad26.COV2.S vaccination and SARS-CoV-2 variants (dated by TCRdb to the early 2020s). The library was built by means of the immunoSEQ multiplex PCR assay. What TCRdb holds here is the immuneACCESS table cut down to in-frame rearrangements. Part of the clones is not present; checked against another copy, under half of the missing clones reflect an unresolved V gene, and the others are unexplained. The sample table shows some 390,000 clones, and around nine tenths are seen once. Approximately 3.7% of the sample goes to the ten largest clones. The treatment or condition label on this specimen signifies: some 20 received Ad26.COV2.S at low or high dose, single or two shots; 5 received placebo; per-sample allocation not given. Repertoires of vaccine and placebo recipients were sequenced from samples collected on day 63 after the first injection.

The sequencing used peripheral blood, collected in a trial of Ad26.COV2.S vaccine versus placebo. The receptors were sampled from a person aged 18-60 years who received the Ad26.COV2.S COVID-19 vaccine or a placebo.

This clone was seen a single time. V and J are TRBV10-3 and TRBJ1-2; possible D gene TRBD1, 5 bases. Trimming took 1 base from V and 5 from J, leaving 23 bases between them. Looked up from germline, CDR1 is ENHRY and CDR2 is SYGVKD. The CDR3 has 18 residues. The CDR3: CAISELTEPGTGWYGYTF. CDR3 coding DNA: TGTGCCATCAGTGAGTTAACAGAACCGGGGACGGGTTGGTATGGCTACACCTTC.

The genes are TRBV11-2 and TRBJ1-6; maybe TRBD1 (6 bases). Germline CDR1 is SGHAT and CDR2 is FQNNGV. The CDR3 is 15 amino acids. V was shortened by 2 bases and J by 8 bases, with 13 bases between the two germline ends. For the CDR3, the DNA is TGTGCCAGCAGCTTATCTTTCAGGGGATATTCACCCCTCCACTTT. This encodes CASSLSFRGYSPLHF. Complete variable domain (other parts from reference TRBV11-2 and TRBJ1-6): EAGVAQSPRYKIIEKRQSVAFWCNPISGHATLYWYQQILGQGPKLLIQFQNNGVVDDSQLPKDRFSAERLKGVDSTLKIQPAKLEDSAVYLCASSLSFRGYSPLHFGNGTRLTVT.

The J gene is TRBJ1-2, the V gene TRBV5-4; D might be TRBD1 (5 bases). Trimming shortened V by 4 bases and J by 2 bases, and 12 bases separated the two germline ends. CDR1 and CDR2 from the germline V gene are SGHNT and YYREEE (reference sequence). CDR3 length equals 14 residues. The CDR3 is CASSLDGANYGYTF. The CDR3 nucleotides are TGTGCCAGCAGCCTGGACGGGGCGAACTATGGCTACACCTTC.

This clone turned up a few times. The genes are TRBV6-5 and TRBJ1-1; 12 positions match TRBD1. The J segment lost 7 bases and the V segment lost 6 bases, leaving 6 bases of the junction unmatched. The CDR3 has 14 amino acids. From germline, CDR1 is MNHEY and CDR2 SVGAGI. CDR3 protein: CASSGTGGRVEAFF. As DNA, the CDR3 is TGTGCCAGCAGCGGGACAGGGGGCAGAGTTGAAGCTTTCTTT.

V and J are TRBV18 and TRBJ1-3, with no clear D. V was trimmed by 5 bases and J by 2 bases, leaving 13 bases between them. Germline V lookup: CDR1 KGHSH, CDR2 LQKENI. The CDR3 length is 15 residues. The CDR3, as DNA: TGTGCCAGCTCAGCCCCTACGGTCACTGGAAACACCATATATTTT. Translating gives CASSAPTVTGNTIYF.

CDR3: CASSLVSGRGWDEQFF. Here the CDR3 DNA reads TGTGCCAGCAGCTTAGTTTCGGGCAGGGGATGGGATGAGCAGTTCTTC. V and J are TRBV7-8 and TRBJ2-1; a weak D match, TRBD1 (6 bases). Germline CDR1 reads SGHVS; CDR2 reads FQNEAQ. V was pared by 1 base and J by 8 bases, with 18 bases between. The CDR3 has 16 amino acids.

The chain couples TRBV5-4 to TRBJ2-6; D may be TRBD1 (6 bases). CDR1 and CDR2 from the germline V gene are SGHNT and YYREEE (reference sequence). The V gene lost 5 bases and the J gene lost 1 base, with 10 bases spanning the gap. The CDR3 is 15 amino acids. CDR3 coding DNA: TGTGCCAGCAGTACCCAGGGGTCTGGGGCCAACGTCCTGACTTTC. Protein: CASSTQGSGANVLTF.

The chain employs TRBV18 and TRBJ1-3, with D uncertain. This CDR3 is built from 19 residues. Looked up from germline, CDR1 is KGHSH and CDR2 is LQKENI. Trimming removed 4 bases at V and 0 bases at J, with 22 bases between. This CDR3 is CASSLTADATTGSGNTIYF. The CDR3 coding sequence is TGTGCCAGCTCACTAACAGCCGACGCCACCACGGGCTCTGGAAACACCATATATTTT.

This chain uses TRBV3-1 (or the pseudogene TRBV3-2) with TRBJ1-5, with no clear D. V was pared by 1 base and J by 11 bases, with 6 bases between. Germline values: CDR1 LGHDT, CDR2 YNNKEL (reference sequence). CDR3 length equals 11 residues. As DNA, the CDR3 is TGTGCCAGCAGCCAAGGCGGAGCCCAGCATTTT. Translated, it gives CASSQGGAQHF.

The V and J genes are TRBV11-2 and TRBJ2-4, with D possibly being TRBD1 (6 bases). This CDR3 contains 16 residues. Trimming took 1 base from V and 1 from J, leaving 11 bases between them. CDR1 and CDR2 (germline): SGHAT, FQNNGV. CDR3: CASSLVRGSAKNIQYF. In nucleotides, the CDR3 is TGTGCCAGCAGCTTAGTCAGGGGATCGGCCAAAAACATTCAGTACTTC.

V and J are TRBV3-1 (or the pseudogene TRBV3-2) and TRBJ2-3; 8 nucleotides align to TRBD2. V shed 2 bases and J 3 bases; nucleotides not matched to a gene: 4. Germline V gene lookup returns CDR1 LGHDT and CDR2 YNNKEL (reference sequence). This CDR3 contains 15 residues. Here the CDR3 reads CASSQPAGGTDTQYF. CDR3 coding DNA: TGTGCCAGCAGCCAACCGGCGGGGGGTACAGATACGCAGTATTTT.